Each of the 16 T cell receptor beta chains below was sequenced from the same sample in a study of blood T cell repertoires in COVID-19. The protocol was immunoSEQ multiplex PCR, while the TCRdb copy is restricted to in-frame clones and leaves out a portion. The repertoire holds about 130,000 clones, with just under 85% as singletons. What was sequenced was peripheral blood. These receptors were taken from a woman over 75 with acute or convalescent COVID-19.

This chain uses TRBV18 with TRBJ1-2; 8 nucleotides match TRBD1. Germline trimming cut 3 bases from V and 4 bases from J; bases unmatched to any gene: 4. CDR1 KGHSH and CDR2 LQKENI come from the germline V gene. The CDR3 consists of 14 residues. The CDR3 nucleotides are TGTGCCAGCTCACCCTCCGACAGGGGCTATGGCTACACCTTC. This codes for CASSPSDRGYGYTF.

V usage is TRBV3-1 (or the pseudogene TRBV3-2) and J usage is TRBJ2-1, with D tentatively TRBD2 (5 bases). With 9 bases removed from V and 7 bases from J, the gap between germline ends came to 16 bases. The V gene's germline CDR1 is LGHDT and CDR2 YNNKEL (reference sequence). This CDR3 is built from 13 residues. The DNA for the CDR3 is TGTGCCAGTGAGGGCTCAGCCGGGAATGAGCAGTTCTTC. It encodes CASEGSAGNEQFF.

The V and J genes are TRBV2 and TRBJ2-3, with D possibly being TRBD2 (5 bases). V shed 7 bases and J shed 6 bases, with 14 bases lying between them. The CDR3 is made up of 13 amino acids. Germline loops: CDR1 SNHLY, CDR2 FYNNEI. CDR3 protein: CASKLGSWDTQYF. For the CDR3, the DNA is TGTGCCAGCAAGTTAGGGAGCTGGGATACGCAGTATTTT.

The chain has TRBV29-1 and TRBJ1-2; 10 bases agree with TRBD1. V shed 6 bases, J shed 5 bases, and the junction held 6 bases outside the gene matches. CDR1 is SQVTM and CDR2 is ANQGSEA in the germline V gene. CDR3 length: 13 residues. The CDR3 DNA reads as TGCAGCGTCCGGACAGGGGGGATTTATGGCTACACCTTC. As protein: CSVRTGGIYGYTF.

The chain recombines TRBV7-9 with TRBJ2-5, with D uncertain. This CDR3 has 12 residues. Germline loops: CDR1 SEHNR, CDR2 FQNEAQ (reference sequence). Deletions cut 4 bases from V and 5 bases from J, with 8 bases between. The CDR3 reads CASSSRVETQYF. The CDR3 DNA reads as TGTGCCAGCAGCTCTAGAGTGGAGACCCAGTACTTC.

The chain is built from TRBV7-8 and TRBJ2-1, with 8 positions matching TRBD2. The V gene's germline CDR1 is SGHVS and CDR2 FQNEAQ. CDR3 size: 17 residues. Unmatched junction bases numbered 11, after V lost 2 bases and J lost 5 bases. CDR3 nucleotides: TGTGCCAGCAGCTTACCCCTCCGACTAGCGCTAAACAATGAGCAGTTCTTC. Translated, it gives CASSLPLRLALNNEQFF.

This chain joins TRBV29-1 and TRBJ1-2; D remains unclear. CDR1 is SQVTM and CDR2 is ANQGSEA in the germline V gene. The CDR3 contains 12 residues. Trimming left V 6 bases short and J 3 bases short, with 11 bases between. CDR3 sequence: CSVSIADYGYTF. The CDR3 DNA follows: TGCAGCGTATCCATAGCAGACTATGGCTACACCTTC. Together with reference TRBV29-1 and TRBJ1-2, the CDR3 gives the full variable domain: SAVISQKPSRDICQRGTSLTIQCQVDSQVTMMFWYRQQPGQSLTLIATANQGSEATYESGFVIDKFPISRPNLTFSTLTVSNMSPEDSSIYLCSVSIADYGYTFGSGTRLTVV.

This clone has a single count. The chain uses TRBV29-1 and TRBJ2-5; D may be TRBD1 (6 bases). V lost 8 bases and J lost 0, with 13 bases in between. Germline CDR1 and CDR2: SQVTM and ANQGSEA. The CDR3 spans 13 residues. DNA of the CDR3: TGCAGCCTTATCACAGGGTACCAAGAGACCCAGTACTTC. Amino acids: CSLITGYQETQYF.

This chain uses TRBV12-3 or TRBV12-4 with TRBJ1-1; a possible D gene is TRBD1 (5 bases). The CDR3 length is 13 residues. V lost 5 bases, J lost 1 base, and 8 bases lay in between. The chain's CDR3 is CASSPTGNTEAFF. In DNA form, the CDR3 reads TGTGCCAGCAGTCCAACAGGGAACACTGAAGCTTTCTTT.

The chain carries TRBV7-8 and TRBJ1-4; a possible D gene is TRBD1 (6 bases). The CDR3 length is 14 residues. In germline, CDR1 is SGHVS, CDR2 FQNEAQ. V lost 6 bases to trimming and J lost 3 bases, with 11 bases between them. Here the CDR3 reads CASRAGGPNEKLFF. CDR3 coding DNA: TGTGCCAGCAGGGCCGGGGGGCCTAATGAAAAACTGTTTTTT.

The CDR3 sequence is CASSPTRGGETQYF. The CDR3 nucleotides read TGTGCCAGCAGTCCCACTCGGGGAGGAGAGACCCAGTACTTC. V usage is TRBV6-5 and J usage is TRBJ2-5, with D possibly matching TRBD2 (6 bases). The CDR3 spans 14 residues. CDR1 is MNHEY and CDR2 is SVGAGI in the germline V gene. Trimming left V 5 bases short and J 4 bases short, with 14 bases between.

In its sample, this clone was seen a few times. The chain links TRBV5-1 to TRBJ2-2; D not resolved. With 6 bases removed from V and 6 bases from J, the gap between germline ends came to 9 bases. This CDR3 is built from 12 residues. Germline values: CDR1 SGHRS, CDR2 YFSETQ. DNA for the CDR3: TGCGCCAGCAATACCCTAGCCGGGGAGCTGTTTTTT. This sequence encodes CASNTLAGELFF.

The rearrangement links TRBV7-2 to TRBJ1-2, with unresolved D. Trimming stripped 2 bases from V and 6 bases from J, with 16 bases between. CDR1 is SGHTA and CDR2 is FQGNSA in the germline V gene. The CDR3 length is 15 residues. CDR3 sequence reads: CASSLLGRTWDGYTF. The CDR3 DNA is TGTGCCAGCAGCTTACTTGGGCGGACTTGGGATGGCTACACCTTC. The whole variable domain, filled in from reference TRBV7-2 and TRBJ1-2, reads GAGVSQSPSNKVTEKGKDVELRCDPISGHTALYWYRQSLGQGLEFLIYFQGNSAPDKSGLPSDRFSAERTGGSVSTLTIQRTQQEDSAVYLCASSLLGRTWDGYTFGSGTRLTVV.

The chain couples TRBV11-2 to TRBJ2-7; 9 bases line up with TRBD1. From germline, CDR1 is SGHAT and CDR2 FQNNGV. There are 14 residues in the CDR3. J gave up 6 bases and V 1 base, and 4 bases lay outside the gene matches. This CDR3 reads CASSLGQGGGEQYF. The CDR3 bases are TGTGCCAGCAGCTTAGGACAGGGGGGCGGCGAGCAGTACTTC.

V gene TRBV9 combines with J gene TRBJ2-7, with 8 bases that match TRBD1. The CDR3 extends over 17 amino acids. V shed 3 bases, J shed 3 bases, and the junction held 14 bases outside the gene matches. Per the germline V gene, CDR1 is SGDLS and CDR2 is YYNGEE. CDR3 sequence: CASSALGWTGPSYEQYF. The CDR3 DNA sequence: TGTGCCAGCAGCGCCCTCGGGTGGACAGGGCCTAGCTACGAGCAGTACTTC.

This chain connects TRBV30 to TRBJ2-2, with TRBD2 matching 7 bases. This CDR3 is 13 amino acids long. V lost 3 bases, J lost 9 bases, and 7 bases stayed unmatched. Germline V gene lookup returns CDR1 GTSNPN and CDR2 SVGIG (reference sequence). CDR3: CAWSRGDPRELFF. The CDR3 coding sequence is TGTGCCTGGAGCCGGGGGGACCCCAGGGAGCTGTTTTTT.